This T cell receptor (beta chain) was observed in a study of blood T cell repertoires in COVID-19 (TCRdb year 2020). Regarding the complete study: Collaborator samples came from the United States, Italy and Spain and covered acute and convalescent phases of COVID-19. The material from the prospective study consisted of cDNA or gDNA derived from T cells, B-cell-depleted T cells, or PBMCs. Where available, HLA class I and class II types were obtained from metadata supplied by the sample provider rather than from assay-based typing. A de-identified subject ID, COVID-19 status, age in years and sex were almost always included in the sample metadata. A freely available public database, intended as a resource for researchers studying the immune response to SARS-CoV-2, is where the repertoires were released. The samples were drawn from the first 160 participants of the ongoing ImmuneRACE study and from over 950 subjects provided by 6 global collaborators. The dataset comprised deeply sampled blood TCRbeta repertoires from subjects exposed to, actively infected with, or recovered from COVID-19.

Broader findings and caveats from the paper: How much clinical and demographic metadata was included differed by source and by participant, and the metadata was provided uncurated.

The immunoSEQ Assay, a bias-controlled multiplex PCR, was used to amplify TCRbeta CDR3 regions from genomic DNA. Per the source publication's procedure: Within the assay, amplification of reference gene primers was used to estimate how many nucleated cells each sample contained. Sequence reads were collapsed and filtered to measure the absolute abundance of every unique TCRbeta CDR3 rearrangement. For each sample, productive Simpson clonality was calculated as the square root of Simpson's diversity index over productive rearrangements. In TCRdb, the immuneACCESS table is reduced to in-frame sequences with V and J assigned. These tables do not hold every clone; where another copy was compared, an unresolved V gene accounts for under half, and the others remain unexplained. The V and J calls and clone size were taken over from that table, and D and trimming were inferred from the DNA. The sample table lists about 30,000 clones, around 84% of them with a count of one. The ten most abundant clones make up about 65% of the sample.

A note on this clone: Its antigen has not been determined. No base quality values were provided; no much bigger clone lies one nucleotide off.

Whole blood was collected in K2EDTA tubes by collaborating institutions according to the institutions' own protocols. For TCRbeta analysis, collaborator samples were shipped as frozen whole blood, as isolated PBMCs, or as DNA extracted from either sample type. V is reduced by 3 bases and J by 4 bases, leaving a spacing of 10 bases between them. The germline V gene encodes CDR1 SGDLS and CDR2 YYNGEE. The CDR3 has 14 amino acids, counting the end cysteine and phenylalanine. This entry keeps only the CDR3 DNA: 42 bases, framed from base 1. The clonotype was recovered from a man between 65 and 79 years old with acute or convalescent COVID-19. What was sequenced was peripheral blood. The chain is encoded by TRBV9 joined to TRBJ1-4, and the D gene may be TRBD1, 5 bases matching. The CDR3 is CASSGGLGNEKLFF. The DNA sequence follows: TGTGCCAGCAGCGGGGGACTCGGTAATGAAAAACTGTTTTTT.